The sequence of this TCR beta chain was determined in a study of T-cell memory formation after mild COVID-19. In the study overall: For the most part, TCR clusters were specific to one donor. General study findings and limits: Researchers report contracting CD4+ clones mostly in CM and EM, with CD8+ clones in EMRA.

The V end lost 0 bases, the J end lost 7 bases, and 14 bases lay between the germline ends. Germline V gives CDR1 SGHRS, CDR2 YFSETQ. This CDR3 is built from 15 residues. The table lists this clonotype with a few counts. The antigen is unknown. Using its own MiXCR run on the 5' RACE reads, TCRdb lists one record per CDR3 protein. The data hold some 150,000 distinct CDR3 sequences, with about a fifth observed a single time. The clonotype was recovered from an adult woman who had mild COVID-19 (a few samples of this study predate the infection). Cell type and time point are not known. Material for sequencing was PBMCs or a T cell subset sorted from them (not recorded which). The chain is built from TRBV5-1 and TRBJ2-1; tentative D call: TRBD1 (5 bases). The CDR3 loop reads CASSLGQGTRNEQFF. DNA of the CDR3: TGCGCCAGCAGCTTGGGCCAGGGTACGCGGAATGAGCAGTTCTTC.